This TCR beta chain was recovered during a study of blood T cell repertoires in COVID-19. Whole-study context: Sites in the United States, Italy and Spain provided acute and convalescent COVID-19 samples. In each case, the material was cDNA or gDNA derived from T cells, B-cell-depleted T cells, or PBMCs.

Profiled with immunoSEQ multiplex PCR; TCRdb holds only in-frame clones, not every one. The sample lists fewer than 250,000 clones; roughly 87% were seen once. The CDR3 spans 19 residues. Germline trimming cut 1 base from V and 1 base from J; bases unmatched to any gene: 14. Germline values: CDR1 MGHRA, CDR2 YSYEKL. The cohort comprised adults aged roughly 18 to 90 years residing in under 30 US areas. The sequence derives from a man younger than 40 in a cohort exposed to, infected with or recovered from COVID-19 (not recorded which). Sequencing was performed on PBMCs or T cells enriched from blood (not recorded which). J is TRBJ2-3 and V is TRBV4-1; 7 bases line up with TRBD2. The CDR3 loop reads CASSQVSQFGTSGTDTQYF. Written as DNA, the CDR3 is TGCGCCAGCAGCCAAGTTTCTCAATTCGGAACTAGCGGCACAGATACGCAGTATTTT.